This T cell receptor (beta chain) was obtained from a study of blood T cell repertoires in COVID-19. The CDR3 runs to 15 residues. The V gene's germline CDR1 is WNHNN and CDR2 SYGVQD (reference sequence). The V end lost 6 bases, the J end lost 8 bases, and 20 bases lay between the germline ends. TCRdb's copy holds only in-frame clones and misses some; the assay was immunoSEQ multiplex PCR. The repertoire holds 300,000 or so clones, with over 70% as singletons. This sequence was found in a woman aged 40 to 50 who had recovered from COVID-19. Input material: peripheral blood. V and J are TRBV10-1 and TRBJ2-1, with D possibly TRBD2 on 6 matching bases. CDR3 nucleotide sequence: TGCGCCAGCAGACCTGGCGGGGCCAACGTCGATGAGCAGTTCTTC. It specifies CASRPGGANVDEQFF.